Following are 4 T cell receptor beta chains from one sample sequenced in a study of blood T cells in healthy people across ages. With a J-beta primer mix and a sample-barcoded 5' primer, a second PCR ran about 7 to 12 cycles. TCRdb re-called the 5' RACE reads with MiXCR, one entry per CDR3 protein. This table has roughly 680,000 distinct CDR3 sequences, around 21% appearing once. What was sequenced was blood. The receptors were sampled from a man aged 65-85 years in good health.

This clonotype showed up just a few times. The chain couples TRBV7-8 to TRBJ2-2; 9 positions agree with TRBD1. This CDR3 has 15 residues. Germline trimming cut 6 bases from V and 4 bases from J; bases unmatched to any gene: 6. Germline-derived CDR1 and CDR2 are SGHVS and FQNEAQ. This CDR3 is CASRPGTGSTGELFF. In nucleotides, the CDR3 is TGTGCCAGCAGACCCGGGACAGGGAGCACCGGGGAGCTGTTTTTT.

CDR3 nucleotides: TGTGCCAGCAGTCAACAGGCTAGCGGGGAGCTGTTTTTT. This sequence encodes CASSQQASGELFF. The chain couples TRBV6-4 to TRBJ2-2; tentative D call: TRBD1 (5 bases). Germline lookup yields CDR1 MRHNA and CDR2 SNTAGT. V lost 5 bases, J lost 7 bases, and 11 bases lay in between. This CDR3 has 13 residues.

This rearrangement joins TRBV28 to TRBJ2-5; 10 bases are a match to TRBD2. This CDR3 is 17 amino acids long. V gave up 5 bases and J gave up 2 bases; unmatched junction bases: 11. Germline CDR1 MDHEN, CDR2 SYDVKM. The DNA of the CDR3 is TGTGCCAGCAGTGCCTCCTTACTAGCGGGGTTTCAAGAGACCCAGTACTTC. It is translated as CASSASLLAGFQETQYF.

This clonotype was observed a few times. This chain joins TRBV20-1 and TRBJ2-5, with D perhaps TRBD2 (6 bases). Matching the DNA end better, TRBJ2-1 makes the J call doubtful. There are 12 residues in the CDR3. Germline assignment: CDR1 DFQATT and CDR2 SNEGSKA (reference sequence). CDR3 protein: CSAMRRGDEQFF. CDR3 DNA: TGCAGTGCGATGAGGCGGGGCGATGAGCAGTTCTTC.